One sample yielded the 16 T cell receptor beta chains listed below, sequenced in a study of T cell clonality in common variable immunodeficiency. Only in-frame clones appear in the TCRdb table, and some are missing; sequencing was by immunoSEQ multiplex PCR. Sampling found 50,000 to 65,000 clones, none seen once. The sequenced sample consisted of peripheral blood mononuclear cells. The receptor set was obtained from a person aged 18 to 69 in good health.

The table lists this clone with many counts. The read halts 3 residues ahead of the CDR3 end, with the missing end drawn from the germline J gene. This chain uses TRBV2 with TRBJ2-7; D is perhaps TRBD1 (5 bases). CDR1 is SNHLY, CDR2 FYNNEI, per germline. Trimming pared 2 bases from V and 5 bases from J, leaving 10 bases between. The CDR3 covers 13 residues. The CDR3 spells CASSEQGLNEQYF. Incomplete CDR3 DNA: TGTGCCAGCAGTGAACAGGGATTGAACGAG. Full variable domain (missing parts from reference TRBV2 and TRBJ2-7): EPEVTQTPSHQVTQMGQEVILRCVPISNHLYFYWYRQILGQKVEFLVSFYNNEISEKSEIFDDQFSVERPDGSNFTLKIRSTKLEDSAMYFCASSEQGLNEQYFGPGTRLTVT.

On this clone: The CDR3 goes on 3 residues after the read ends, and that part is filled in from the germline J gene. The chain joins TRBV19 to TRBJ2-7, with D perhaps TRBD1 (5 bases). The CDR3 runs to 14 residues. Trimming stripped 3 bases from V and 4 bases from J, with 13 bases between. CDR1 is LNHDA and CDR2 is SQIVND in the germline V gene (reference sequence). The CDR3 region is CASSIFGQGYEQYF. Partial CDR3 DNA: TGTGCCAGTAGTATTTTTGGACAAGGATACGAG.

There are many counts of this clone. The sequenced fragment ends 3 residues before the CDR3 boundary, so the rest is inferred from the germline J gene. This chain joins TRBV19 and TRBJ2-1, with 10 nucleotides matching TRBD2. Per the germline V gene, CDR1 is LNHDA and CDR2 is SQIVND (reference sequence). J was trimmed by 2 bases and V by 4 bases; bases with no gene match: 8. CDR3 length: 17 amino acids. CDR3: CASSKDSGGHTYNEQFF. The covered CDR3 bases are TGTGCCAGTAGTAAAGATAGCGGGGGGCATACCTACAATGAG. Together with reference TRBV19 and TRBJ2-1, the CDR3 gives the full variable domain: DGGITQSPKYLFRKEGQNVTLSCEQNLNHDAMYWYRQDPGQGLRLIYYSQIVNDFQKGDIAEGYSVSREKKESFPLTVTSAQKNPTAFYLCASSKDSGGHTYNEQFFGPGTRLTVL.

This clone has at least ten counts. The read terminates 3 residues ahead of where the CDR3 ends, so the germline J gene completes it. The chain has TRBV7-9 and TRBJ2-5; tentatively, D is TRBD1 (6 bases). Germline V gene lookup returns CDR1 SEHNR and CDR2 FQNEAQ (reference sequence). Trimming removed 5 bases from V and 5 bases from J, with 9 bases in between. The CDR3 covers 12 residues. Incomplete CDR3 DNA: TGTGCCAGCAGCCCTAGGGGGGAGACC. Its translation is CASSPRGET. From start to end, the CDR3 is CASSPRGETQYF. The whole variable domain, remainder taken from reference TRBV7-9 and TRBJ2-5, is DTGVSQNPRHKITKRGQNVTFRCDPISEHNRLYWYRQTLGQGPEFLTYFQNEAQLEKSRLLSDRFSAERPKGSFSTLEIQRTEQGDSAMYLCASSPRGETQYFGPGTRLLVL.

This clone was recorded at least ten times. The CDR3 end lies 3 residues beyond the end of the read and is filled in from the germline J gene. The genes are TRBV19 and TRBJ2-1; 14 bases align to TRBD2. Germline trimming cut 6 bases from V and 8 bases from J; bases unmatched to any gene: 6. This CDR3 is built from 15 residues. Germline CDR1 and CDR2: LNHDA and SQIVND (reference sequence). The CDR3 spells CASRKTSGGVDEQFF. The covered CDR3 bases are TGTGCCAGTAGGAAGACTAGCGGGGGGGTCGATGAG.

Many counts were recorded for this clone. CDR3 in amino acids: CASSPIPGQPNEQFF. CDR3 DNA, as far as it was read: TGTGCCAGCTCACCAATACCGGGACAGCCCAATGAG. The rearrangement joins TRBV18 to TRBJ2-1, with 7 bases lining up with TRBD1. The CDR3 end is not reached by the read, which stops 3 residues before it; the germline J gene fills it in. V trimming: 2 bases; J trimming: 6 bases; junction bases outside the gene matches: 7. The CDR3 is 15 amino acids. Germline V CDR1 and CDR2: KGHSH, LQKENI.

With regard to this clone: The read terminates 3 residues before the CDR3 end, so the remaining end is supplied by the germline J gene. The V and J genes are TRBV11-3 and TRBJ2-3; TRBD1 is a possible D gene (6 bases). The CDR3 consists of 15 residues. Germline CDR1 reads SGHNT; CDR2 reads YENEEA. The CDR3 region is CASRLVGTFTDTQYF. Incomplete CDR3 DNA: TGTGCAAGTCGCTTAGTCGGGACATTCACAGATACG. The entire variable domain, with the rest obtained from reference TRBV11-3 and TRBJ2-3, is as follows: EAGVVQSPRYKIIEKKQPVAFWCNPISGHNTLYWYLQNLGQGPELLIRYENEEAVDDSQLPKDRFSAERLKGVDSTLKIQPAELGDSAVYLCASRLVGTFTDTQYFGPGTRLTVL.

The sample holds many counts of this clone. Read data end 3 residues before the CDR3 end; the end is taken from the germline J gene. The chain joins TRBV20-1 to TRBJ1-1; D remains ambiguous. The V end was cut by 4 bases, the J end by 1 base, with 13 bases between. There are 14 residues in the CDR3. The germline CDR1 and CDR2 sequences are DFQATT and SNEGSKA (reference sequence). CDR3 bases read: TGCAGTGCTACTCTCGATAGTAGGAACACTGAA. The encoded protein is CSATLDSRNTE. The CDR3 in its entirety is CSATLDSRNTEAFF.

This clone was detected a few times. The identical CDR3 is also encoded by other nucleotide sequences in the sample. The CDR3 DNA, read in part, is TGCGCCAGCAGCTTAGTGACAGGGGGCACAGATACG. Protein sequence: CASSLVTGGTDT. The CDR3 as a whole reads CASSLVTGGTDTQYF. The chain links TRBV5-1 to TRBJ2-3; TRBD1 agrees at 8 bases. From the germline J gene comes the end of the CDR3, since the read stops 3 residues before it. V lost 2 bases, J lost 1 base, and 3 bases stayed unmatched. This CDR3 has 15 amino acids. CDR1 is SGHRS, CDR2 YFSETQ, per germline.

This clone was counted at least ten times. The read ends 3 residues before the CDR3 terminus; that terminus is restored from the germline J gene. The chain recombines TRBV7-8 with TRBJ2-7; D not certain. The germline V gene encodes CDR1 SGHVS and CDR2 FQNEAQ. The CDR3 loop spans 14 amino acids. The V end lost 0 bases, the J end lost 3 bases, and 9 bases lay between the germline ends. The CDR3 reads CASSLAARSYEQYF. Incomplete CDR3 DNA: TGTGCCAGCAGCTTAGCAGCTAGAAGCTACGAG.

This clone was recorded many times. CDR3 DNA, as far as it was read: TGTGCCAGTAGGTCGAGGGGGAGAGGAAGAAGACAAGAGACC. This gives the protein CASRSRGRGRRQET. The full CDR3 reads CASRSRGRGRRQETQYF. The chain has TRBV19 and TRBJ2-5; D might be TRBD1 (6 bases). The CDR3 end lies 3 residues beyond the end of the read and is filled in from the germline J gene. V dropped 6 bases and J dropped 2 bases, with 22 bases sitting between them. Germline CDR1 LNHDA, CDR2 SQIVND (reference sequence). The CDR3 runs 17 residues.

This clone showed up many times. With the read ending 3 residues before the CDR3 end, the germline J gene is used to fill in that end. The J gene is TRBJ2-1, the V gene TRBV29-1, with D possibly matching TRBD1 (7 bases). Germline V gene sequence: CDR1 SQVTM, CDR2 ANQGSEA. This CDR3 contains 14 residues. The V end was cut by 3 bases, the J end by 3 bases, with 12 bases between. CDR3 bases read: TGCAGCGTTGAGCGACAGGGAGGCTACAATGAG. Translating gives CSVERQGGYNE. The complete CDR3 sequence is CSVERQGGYNEQFF.

This clone occurred many times. With the read ending 3 residues before the CDR3 end, the germline J gene is used to fill in that end. The chain is built from TRBV19 and TRBJ2-3; 7 bases are a match to TRBD1. Per the germline V gene, CDR1 is LNHDA and CDR2 is SQIVND (reference sequence). V was pared by 3 bases and J by 1 base, with 7 bases of the junction left unmatched. The CDR3 runs 16 residues. CDR3 bases read: TGTGCCAGTAGTATCCAAGGGGGCTGGGGCACAGATACG. Its translation is CASSIQGGWGTDT. The whole CDR3 region reads CASSIQGGWGTDTQYF. The entire variable domain, with the rest obtained from reference TRBV19 and TRBJ2-3, is as follows: DGGITQSPKYLFRKEGQNVTLSCEQNLNHDAMYWYRQDPGQGLRLIYYSQIVNDFQKGDIAEGYSVSREKKESFPLTVTSAQKNPTAFYLCASSIQGGWGTDTQYFGPGTRLTVL.

This clone was detected ten times or more. The read ends 3 residues before the CDR3 terminus; that terminus is restored from the germline J gene. This sequence joins TRBV27 and TRBJ2-7, with D possibly being TRBD2 (5 bases). V was clipped by 0 bases and J by 0 bases, with 6 bases between them. Germline CDR1 MNHEY, CDR2 SMNVEV (reference sequence). There are 14 residues in the CDR3. The part of the CDR3 DNA that was read is TGTGCCAGCAGTTTATCTGAGGGCTCCTACGAG. It codes for CASSLSEGSYE. The entire CDR3 reads CASSLSEGSYEQYF.

This clone was recorded many times. The read comes to an end 3 residues before the CDR3 does, leaving the germline J gene to fill in the end. The chain combines TRBV30 with TRBJ2-6; 10 bases fit TRBD1. V trimming: 5 bases; J trimming: 3 bases; junction bases outside the gene matches: 13. The CDR3 runs to 18 residues. Per germline, CDR1 GTSNPN and CDR2 SVGIG (reference sequence). The sequenced part of the CDR3 DNA is TGTGCCTGGGCGAGCCGGGACAGGGGTTTTGGTGGGGCCAACGTC. This codes for CAWASRDRGFGGANV. The full-length CDR3 reads as CAWASRDRGFGGANVLTF.

This clone was seen many times. The read terminates 3 residues ahead of where the CDR3 ends, so the germline J gene completes it. This chain joins TRBV20-1 and TRBJ2-7; no clear D gene. V was pared by 2 bases and J by 1 base, with 18 bases between. The CDR3 extends over 16 amino acids. Per germline, CDR1 DFQATT and CDR2 SNEGSKA (reference sequence). The sequenced part of the CDR3 DNA is TGCAGTGCTAGACCCAGAACGGCAGGCGCTTCCTACGAG. This sequence encodes CSARPRTAGASYE. The entire CDR3 sequence reads CSARPRTAGASYEQYF.